The 10 T cell receptor beta chains listed next were all sequenced from one sample in a study of T cell changes during pregnancy in multiple sclerosis. Clones were sequenced by immunoSEQ multiplex PCR, and TCRdb holds only the in-frame ones, with some missing. The sample has 35,000 to 55,000 clones, approximately 90% seen once; the top ten hold about 0.65%. Sequencing was performed on CD4+ T cells from peripheral blood mononuclear cells, taken before pregnancy. These TCRs come from a female donor with multiple sclerosis, enrolled in a pregnancy study.

The chain joins TRBV19 to TRBJ1-1, with D possibly being TRBD1 (5 bases). This CDR3 comprises 16 residues. Per germline, CDR1 LNHDA and CDR2 SQIVND (reference sequence). V was pared by 6 bases and J by 4 bases, with 21 bases between. This chain's CDR3 is CASSRMRDPRGTEAFF. In DNA, the CDR3 is TGTGCCAGTAGCCGTATGCGGGACCCACGGGGCACTGAAGCTTTCTTT.

The sample holds a few counts of this clone. The rearrangement joins TRBV7-2 to TRBJ2-3; maybe TRBD2 (6 bases). Germline V gene lookup returns CDR1 SGHTA and CDR2 FQGNSA. Trimming cost V 0 bases and J 2 bases, with 12 bases left between them. The CDR3 length is 16 residues. The CDR3 DNA reads TGTGCCAGCAGCTTAGCCCGGGGGACTGTCACAGATACGCAGTATTTT. It is translated as CASSLARGTVTDTQYF. The variable domain in full, with the rest retrieved from reference TRBV7-2 and TRBJ2-3, is GAGVSQSPSNKVTEKGKDVELRCDPISGHTALYWYRQSLGQGLEFLIYFQGNSAPDKSGLPSDRFSAERTGGSVSTLTIQRTQQEDSAVYLCASSLARGTVTDTQYFGPGTRLTVL.

The rearrangement joins TRBV20-1 to TRBJ2-3, with 11 bases identical to TRBD2. The trim removed 7 bases at V and 6 bases at J, leaving 0 bases unmatched. Germline values: CDR1 DFQATT, CDR2 SNEGSKA (reference sequence). The CDR3 has 11 amino acids. CDR3 coding DNA: TGCAGTGGGACTAGCGGGGATACGCAGTATTTT. Encoded protein: CSGTSGDTQYF.

V gene TRBV10-3 combines with J gene TRBJ1-2, with TRBD1 as a possible D gene (6 bases). Germline V lookup: CDR1 ENHRY, CDR2 SYGVKD. The CDR3 length is 16 residues. V lost 0 bases, J lost 4 bases, and 15 bases lay in between. The CDR3 DNA sequence: TGTGCCATCAGTGAGTCGGACAGAGGGCTTTTCTATGGCTACACCTTC. Encoded protein: CAISESDRGLFYGYTF.

This sequence joins TRBV6-1 and TRBJ2-5; 7 bases are shared with TRBD1. Per the germline V gene, CDR1 is MNHNS and CDR2 is SASEGT. V lost 4 bases, J lost 5 bases, and 13 bases stayed unmatched. The CDR3 length is 16 residues. The DNA of the CDR3 is TGTGCCAGCAGTGCCTCCAAGGGGGCCTCCTGGGAGACCCAGTACTTC. This encodes CASSASKGASWETQYF.

This clone was seen once. The chain recombines TRBV7-9 with TRBJ1-2; no definite D call. V was cut by 3 bases and J by 8 bases, with 10 bases left in between. CDR3 length: 12 residues. Germline lookup yields CDR1 SEHNR and CDR2 FQNEAQ (reference sequence). The CDR3 protein is CASSFNREGYTF. In DNA form, the CDR3 reads TGTGCCAGCAGCTTCAACCGGGAAGGCTACACCTTC.

The chain has TRBV18 and TRBJ2-7; D is perhaps TRBD1 (5 bases). The V end lost 3 bases, the J end lost 0 bases, and 21 bases lay between the germline ends. This CDR3 comprises 18 residues. The germline V gene encodes CDR1 KGHSH and CDR2 LQKENI. DNA for the CDR3: TGTGCCAGCTCACCCCTTGGGGCTTTGTTCTTAAGCTCCTACGAGCAGTACTTC. Translated: CASSPLGALFLSSYEQYF.

The chain combines TRBV6-5 with TRBJ2-2; TRBD1 might be the D (5 bases). The CDR3 sequence is 15 residues long. Trimming shortened V by 2 bases and J by 5 bases, and 12 bases separated the two germline ends. Germline CDR1 is MNHEY and CDR2 is SVGAGI. DNA of the CDR3: TGTGCCAGCAGTTACCTCATGTCAGGGACCGGGGAGCTGTTTTTT. Translation: CASSYLMSGTGELFF.

This chain joins TRBV2 and TRBJ2-1, with 12 bases that match TRBD2. This CDR3 has 15 amino acids. The germline V gene encodes CDR1 SNHLY and CDR2 FYNNEI. J gave up 5 bases and V 8 bases, and 7 bases lay outside the gene matches. In DNA form, the CDR3 reads TGTGCCAGCGAAGGGGGACTAGCGGGCGACAATGAGCAGTTCTTC. Protein sequence: CASEGGLAGDNEQFF. Based on the CDR3 plus reference TRBV2 and TRBJ2-1, the full variable domain is EPEVTQTPSHQVTQMGQEVILRCVPISNHLYFYWYRQILGQKVEFLVSFYNNEISEKSEIFDDQFSVERPDGSNFTLKIRSTKLEDSAMYFCASEGGLAGDNEQFFGPGTRLTVL.

The V gene is TRBV19, the J gene TRBJ2-1, with 9 bases that match TRBD1. Germline V CDR1 and CDR2: LNHDA, SQIVND (reference sequence). The CDR3 extends over 16 amino acids. The junction had 4 bases not matched to a gene; V was cut back by 1 base and J by 3 bases. CDR3 residues: CASSIVQGASYNEQFF. In DNA, the CDR3 is TGTGCCAGTAGTATAGTACAGGGGGCTAGCTACAATGAGCAGTTCTTC.